A single TCR beta chain is shown here with its context. Its antigen remains unknown. These data are taken from a study of cytomegalovirus exposure and HLA in healthy donors. Whole-study context: Among approximately 400 genotyped donors, around 82% fell in the Caucasian-associated ancestry cluster. General observations from the study: TRBV6-2, TRBV6-3 and some other V segments were unresolvable in 87-base-pair reads. A later analysis reportedly found fewer N-insertions in an Asian-associated ancestry cluster than the roughly 670-donor mean. Judged likely to be a sequencing artifact was a cluster of highly shared sequence variants.

Trimming took off 2 bases at V and 7 bases at J, with 10 bases between the two ends. Germline V gives CDR1 SGHNT, CDR2 YYREEE (reference sequence). This CDR3 is built from 14 residues. The primer mix had 60 Vbeta and 13 Jbeta primers. Here immunoSEQ multiplex PCR was the method, and the copy in TCRdb shows in-frame clones only, minus some. This table holds about 120,000 clones, less than 80% found once. The sequence was collected from a woman between 35 and 50 years old in good health and CMV-seropositive. The genes are TRBV5-4 and TRBJ1-6, with D maybe TRBD1 (5 bases). Source material: PBMCs. The CDR3 DNA is TGTGCCAGCAGCTTACGGGGGACCAATTCACCCCTCCACTTT. It encodes CASSLRGTNSPLHF. The full variable domain, with the rest looked up from reference TRBV5-4 and TRBJ1-6, is ETGVTQSPTHLIKTRGQQVTLRCSSQSGHNTVSWYQQALGQGPQFIFQYYREEENGRGNFPPRFSGLQFPNYSSELNVNALELDDSALYLCASSLRGTNSPLHFGNGTRLTVT.